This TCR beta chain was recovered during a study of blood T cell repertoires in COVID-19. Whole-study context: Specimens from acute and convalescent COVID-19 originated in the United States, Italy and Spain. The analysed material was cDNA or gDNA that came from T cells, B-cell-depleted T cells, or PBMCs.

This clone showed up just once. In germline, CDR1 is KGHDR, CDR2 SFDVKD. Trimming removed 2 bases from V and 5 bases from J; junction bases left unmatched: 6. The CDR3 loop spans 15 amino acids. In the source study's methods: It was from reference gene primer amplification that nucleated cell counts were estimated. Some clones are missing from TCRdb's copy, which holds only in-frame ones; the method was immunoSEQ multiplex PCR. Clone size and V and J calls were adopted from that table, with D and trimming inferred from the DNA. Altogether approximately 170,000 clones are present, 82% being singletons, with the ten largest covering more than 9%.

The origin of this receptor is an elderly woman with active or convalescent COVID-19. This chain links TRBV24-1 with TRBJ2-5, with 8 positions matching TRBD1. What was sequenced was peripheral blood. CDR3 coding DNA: TGTGCCACCAGTGATTCCAGGGGGCCTGGGGAGACCCAGTACTTC. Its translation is CATSDSRGPGETQYF.